This T cell receptor beta chain was found in a study of OX40 agonist ivuxolimab in advanced cancers. The table came from immunoSEQ multiplex PCR; TCRdb's copy has only in-frame clones and leaves some out. The sample yields about 77,000 clones, approximately 89% seen once. V dropped 3 bases and J dropped 7 bases, with 12 bases sitting between them. Germline V gene lookup returns CDR1 MRHNA and CDR2 SNTAGT. The CDR3 is made up of 13 amino acids. The TCR originated in an adult with an advanced solid tumor such as melanoma, head and neck, liver or kidney cancer. This rearrangement joins TRBV6-4 to TRBJ1-2; a weak D match, TRBD1 (5 bases). This specimen was CD4+ or CD8+ T cells sorted from blood, taken in a trial of the OX40 agonist ivuxolimab. The chain's CDR3 is CASSETGTTGYTF. The CDR3, as DNA: TGTGCCAGCAGTGAAACAGGAACGACTGGCTACACCTTC.